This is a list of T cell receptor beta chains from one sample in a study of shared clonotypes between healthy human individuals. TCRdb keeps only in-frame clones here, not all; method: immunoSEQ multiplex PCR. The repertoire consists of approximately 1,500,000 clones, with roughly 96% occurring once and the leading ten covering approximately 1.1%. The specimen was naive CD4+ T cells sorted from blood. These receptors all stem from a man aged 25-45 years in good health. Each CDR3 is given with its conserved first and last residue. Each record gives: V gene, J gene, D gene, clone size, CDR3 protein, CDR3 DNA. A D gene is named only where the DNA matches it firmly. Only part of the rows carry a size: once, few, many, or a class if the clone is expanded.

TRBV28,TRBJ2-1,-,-,CASSFLTENEQFF,TGTGCCAGCAGTTTCCTTACAGAGAATGAGCAGTTCTTC
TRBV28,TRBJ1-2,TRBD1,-,CASSSGGTVSGYTF,TGTGCCAGCAGTTCTGGAGGGACAGTAAGTGGCTACACCTTC
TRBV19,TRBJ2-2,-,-,CAGENMRELFF,TGTGCCGGGGAGAACATGAGAGAGCTGTTTTTT
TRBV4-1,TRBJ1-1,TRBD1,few,CASSQDDRVRYTEAFF,TGCGCCAGCAGCCAAGATGACAGGGTACGGTACACTGAAGCTTTCTTT
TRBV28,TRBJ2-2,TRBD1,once,CASRNQGARTGELFF,TGTGCCAGCAGAAATCAGGGGGCTAGGACCGGGGAGCTGTTTTTT
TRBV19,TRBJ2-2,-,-,CASSAFTRGGRVSNTGELFF,TGTGCCAGTAGTGCTTTTACCAGGGGGGGCCGGGTATCGAACACCGGGGAGCTGTTTTTT
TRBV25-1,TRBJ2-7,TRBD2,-,CASSDPSAGGHDEQYF,TGTGCCAGCAGTGATCCTTCAGCGGGAGGGCACGACGAGCAGTACTTC
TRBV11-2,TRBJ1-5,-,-,CASSLDLGTLVDQPQHF,TGTGCCAGCAGCTTAGATCTCGGGACACTCGTCGATCAGCCCCAGCATTTT
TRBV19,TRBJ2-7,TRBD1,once,CASRQTGETYEQYF,TGTGCCAGTAGGCAGACAGGGGAAACGTACGAGCAGTACTTC
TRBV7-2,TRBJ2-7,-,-,CASSVRTPYEQYF,TGTGCCAGCAGCGTCAGGACGCCCTACGAGCAGTACTTC